Listed below are T cell receptor beta chains from one sample, sequenced in a study of T-cell memory formation after mild COVID-19. TCRdb reprocessed the 5' RACE reads with MiXCR, giving one entry per CDR3 protein. The table shows approximately 150,000 distinct CDR3 sequences, with approximately 15% occurring only once. Sequencing was performed on PBMCs or a T cell subset sorted from them (not recorded which). These receptors were obtained from an adult woman who had mild COVID-19 (a few samples of this study predate the infection). Cell type and time point are not known. The CDR3 runs from the conserved cysteine through the conserved F or W. The order of the fields is D gene, clone size, CDR3 length, J gene, V gene, CDR3 DNA, CDR3 protein. A D gene is named only where the DNA matches it firmly. Rows may omit the clone size; those that give it use once, few, many or a size class.

d_gene: -; abundance: few; len: 16; j_gene: TRBJ2-1; v_gene: TRBV5-4; CDR3nt: TGTGCCAGCAGCTCTGAGTACACCAGCTCCTACAATGAGCAGTTCTTC; CDR3aa: CASSSEYTSSYNEQFF
d_gene: -; abundance: -; len: 16; j_gene: TRBJ2-3; v_gene: TRBV27; CDR3nt: TGTGCCAGCAGTTTAAGGCGCAGGCTTAACACAGATACGCAGTATTTT; CDR3aa: CASSLRRRLNTDTQYF
d_gene: TRBD1; abundance: -; len: 16; j_gene: TRBJ2-2; v_gene: TRBV11-2; CDR3nt: TGTGCCAGCAGCACAAGGGACAGGGGTCCCACCGGGGAGCTGTTTTTT; CDR3aa: CASSTRDRGPTGELFF
d_gene: -; abundance: -; len: 14; j_gene: TRBJ2-7; v_gene: TRBV9; CDR3nt: TGTGCCAGCAGCTCACGATCGGGACTCACGGAGCAGTACTTC; CDR3aa: CASSSRSGLTEQYF
d_gene: -; abundance: -; len: 14; j_gene: TRBJ2-5; v_gene: TRBV7-6; CDR3nt: TGTGCCAGCAGCTTAACGGGAGTTGGAGAGACCCAGTACTTC; CDR3aa: CASSLTGVGETQYF
d_gene: -; abundance: -; len: 16; j_gene: TRBJ1-4; v_gene: TRBV18; CDR3nt: TGTGCCAGCTCACCAGCAGGAGGGATCACTAATGAAAAACTGTTTTTT; CDR3aa: CASSPAGGITNEKLFF
d_gene: -; abundance: -; len: 11; j_gene: TRBJ1-2; v_gene: TRBV12-3/TRBV12-4; CDR3nt: TGTGCCAGCAGTTTTGGGTATGGCTACACCTTC; CDR3aa: CASSFGYGYTF
d_gene: -; abundance: few; len: 16; j_gene: TRBJ1-1; v_gene: TRBV7-9; CDR3nt: TGTGCCAGCAGCTTGGTGTGGGGCAGGCAGAACACTGAAGCTTTCTTT; CDR3aa: CASSLVWGRQNTEAFF
d_gene: TRBD2; abundance: -; len: 16; j_gene: TRBJ2-1; v_gene: TRBV4-3; CDR3nt: TGCGCCAGCAGCCAAGACCCACTAGCGTACTACAATGAGCAGTTCTTC; CDR3aa: CASSQDPLAYYNEQFF
d_gene: -; abundance: few; len: 12; j_gene: TRBJ2-5; v_gene: TRBV24-1; CDR3nt: TGTGCCACCAGTGAAAGGGAAAGGACCCAGTACTTC; CDR3aa: CATSERERTQYF
d_gene: -; abundance: many; len: 16; j_gene: TRBJ2-6; v_gene: TRBV29-1; CDR3nt: TGCAGCGTTGAACGGGACACCGACTCTGGGGCCAACGTCCTGACTTTC; CDR3aa: CSVERDTDSGANVLTF
d_gene: -; abundance: few; len: 14; j_gene: TRBJ2-1; v_gene: TRBV7-9; CDR3nt: TGTGCCAGCAGCTTAGCGCCCAGGACCCCTGAGCAGTTCTTC; CDR3aa: CASSLAPRTPEQFF
d_gene: TRBD2; abundance: -; len: 18; j_gene: TRBJ2-7; v_gene: TRBV5-4; CDR3nt: TGTGCCAGCAGCTTGGTCGGGGGCGGCGGGAGGGCCGCTTACGAGCAGTACTTC; CDR3aa: CASSLVGGGGRAAYEQYF
d_gene: TRBD1; abundance: -; len: 18; j_gene: TRBJ1-5; v_gene: TRBV13; CDR3nt: TGTGCCAGCAGCTTAGAGGGGCCCGGGACAGGGTTGAATCAGCCCCAGCATTTT; CDR3aa: CASSLEGPGTGLNQPQHF
d_gene: -; abundance: few; len: 18; j_gene: TRBJ2-6; v_gene: TRBV27; CDR3nt: TGTGCCAGCAGTCCGACAGCTGGGTCGCGGTGGTGGGCCAACGTCCTGACTTTC; CDR3aa: CASSPTAGSRWWANVLTF
d_gene: TRBD2; abundance: few; len: 16; j_gene: TRBJ2-3; v_gene: TRBV5-1; CDR3nt: TGCGCCAGCAGCATACCTAGCGGGGGGGCTGGAGATACGCAGTATTTT; CDR3aa: CASSIPSGGAGDTQYF
d_gene: TRBD1; abundance: few; len: 15; j_gene: TRBJ2-7; v_gene: TRBV5-4; CDR3nt: TGTGCCAGCAGCTTGGCAGGGACAGGGTACTACGAGCAGTACTTC; CDR3aa: CASSLAGTGYYEQYF
d_gene: -; abundance: -; len: 13; j_gene: TRBJ2-5; v_gene: TRBV7-9; CDR3nt: TGTGCCAGCAGCTTCGTGGGAACTGAGACCCAGTACTTC; CDR3aa: CASSFVGTETQYF
d_gene: -; abundance: -; len: 15; j_gene: TRBJ2-5; v_gene: TRBV27; CDR3nt: TGTGCCAGCAGTCCTCCGGGGCTGGGCCAAGAGACCCAGTACTTC; CDR3aa: CASSPPGLGQETQYF
d_gene: -; abundance: -; len: 11; j_gene: TRBJ2-5; v_gene: TRBV13; CDR3nt: TGTGCCAGCAGCCACCAAGAGACCCAGTACTTC; CDR3aa: CASSHQETQYF
d_gene: -; abundance: few; len: 12; j_gene: TRBJ2-7; v_gene: TRBV5-6; CDR3nt: TGTGCCAGCAGCTTCCAGCGTCGGGAGCAGTACTTC; CDR3aa: CASSFQRREQYF
d_gene: TRBD2; abundance: -; len: 14; j_gene: TRBJ2-1; v_gene: TRBV20-1; CDR3nt: TGCAGTGCTACTAGCGGGGGGGCATACAATGAGCAGTTCTTC; CDR3aa: CSATSGGAYNEQFF
d_gene: TRBD1; abundance: many; len: 14; j_gene: TRBJ2-7; v_gene: TRBV4-3; CDR3nt: TGCGCCAGCAGCCACGGACAGGGATCCTACGAGCAGTACTTC; CDR3aa: CASSHGQGSYEQYF
d_gene: -; abundance: few; len: 16; j_gene: TRBJ2-2; v_gene: TRBV7-2; CDR3nt: TGTGCCAGCAGCTTAGTGGTCACCCGGAACACCGGGGAGCTGTTTTTT; CDR3aa: CASSLVVTRNTGELFF
d_gene: -; abundance: -; len: 15; j_gene: TRBJ1-1; v_gene: TRBV4-1; CDR3nt: TGCGCCAGCAGCCAAGTAGTAACCTTGAACACTGAAGCTTTCTTT; CDR3aa: CASSQVVTLNTEAFF
d_gene: -; abundance: few; len: 15; j_gene: TRBJ1-6; v_gene: TRBV2; CDR3nt: TGTGCCAGCAGGGCGGGGGACTCCTATAATTCACCCCTCCACTTT; CDR3aa: CASRAGDSYNSPLHF
d_gene: -; abundance: -; len: 17; j_gene: TRBJ1-2; v_gene: TRBV7-2; CDR3nt: TGTGCCAGCAGCTTAGCTGTTAGAGGGTCCCTTTCAGGTGGCTACACCTTC; CDR3aa: CASSLAVRGSLSGGYTF
d_gene: TRBD2; abundance: -; len: 15; j_gene: TRBJ2-1; v_gene: TRBV20-1; CDR3nt: TGCAGTGCTCTAAATAGCGGGAGGGGTTATCTAGAGCAGTTCTTC; CDR3aa: CSALNSGRGYLEQFF
d_gene: TRBD2; abundance: -; len: 17; j_gene: TRBJ2-3; v_gene: TRBV7-9; CDR3nt: TGTGCCAGCAGCATTCCTGTAGCGGGAGGCAGCACAGATACGCAGTATTTT; CDR3aa: CASSIPVAGGSTDTQYF
d_gene: -; abundance: many; len: 13; j_gene: TRBJ1-4; v_gene: TRBV6-5; CDR3nt: TGTGCCAGCAGTTACTCGCAGGGAGAAAAACTGTTTTTT; CDR3aa: CASSYSQGEKLFF
d_gene: -; abundance: few; len: 13; j_gene: TRBJ1-1; v_gene: TRBV12-3/TRBV12-4; CDR3nt: TGTGCCAGCAGCCGACACAGCAACACTGAAGCTTTCTTT; CDR3aa: CASSRHSNTEAFF
d_gene: TRBD1; abundance: -; len: 14; j_gene: TRBJ1-1; v_gene: TRBV7-9; CDR3nt: TGTGCCAGCAGCGCGGGACAGATGAACACTGAAGCTTTCTTT; CDR3aa: CASSAGQMNTEAFF
d_gene: -; abundance: few; len: 14; j_gene: TRBJ2-7; v_gene: TRBV5-5; CDR3nt: TGTGCCAGCAGCAGAACGAGGGCAGACTACGAGCAGTACTTC; CDR3aa: CASSRTRADYEQYF
d_gene: -; abundance: few; len: 13; j_gene: TRBJ2-1; v_gene: TRBV30; CDR3nt: TGTGCCTGGAGTCTGAATCAGGGAAGTGAGCAGTTCTTC; CDR3aa: CAWSLNQGSEQFF
d_gene: -; abundance: few; len: 15; j_gene: TRBJ2-6; v_gene: TRBV12-3/TRBV12-4; CDR3nt: TGTGCCAGCAGTATCCCTCTAACTGGGGCCAACGTCCTGACTTTC; CDR3aa: CASSIPLTGANVLTF
d_gene: TRBD2; abundance: many; len: 14; j_gene: TRBJ2-2; v_gene: TRBV6-2/TRBV6-3; CDR3nt: TGTGCCAGCCGGACTAGCGCGAACACCGGGGAGCTGTTTTTT; CDR3aa: CASRTSANTGELFF
d_gene: TRBD2; abundance: few; len: 15; j_gene: TRBJ2-7; v_gene: TRBV12-3/TRBV12-4; CDR3nt: TGTGCCAGCAGTTTAGCAGGCGGGAGGGTCGACGAGCAGTACTTC; CDR3aa: CASSLAGGRVDEQYF
d_gene: TRBD1; abundance: -; len: 15; j_gene: TRBJ1-1; v_gene: TRBV27; CDR3nt: TGTGCCACCCTTGGCTGGACAGGGGGTAGGACTGAAGCTTTCTTT; CDR3aa: CATLGWTGGRTEAFF
d_gene: -; abundance: few; len: 17; j_gene: TRBJ1-5; v_gene: TRBV4-1; CDR3nt: TGCGCCAGCAGCCGGGACGGGCGGGGTTATAGCAATCAGCCCCAGCATTTT; CDR3aa: CASSRDGRGYSNQPQHF
d_gene: -; abundance: few; len: 19; j_gene: TRBJ1-1; v_gene: TRBV5-1; CDR3nt: TGCGCCAGCAGCAACGGACTTCTCTTTAGACGGTTGAACAACACTGAAGCTTTCTTT; CDR3aa: CASSNGLLFRRLNNTEAFF
d_gene: TRBD2; abundance: -; len: 19; j_gene: TRBJ2-1; v_gene: TRBV7-8; CDR3nt: TGTGCCAGCAGCTTGAGAGGACTAGCGGGTTCCCGCTCCTACAATGAGCAGTTCTTC; CDR3aa: CASSLRGLAGSRSYNEQFF
d_gene: -; abundance: -; len: 13; j_gene: TRBJ1-2; v_gene: TRBV12-3/TRBV12-4; CDR3nt: TGTGCCAGCAGAGGAGAGGGGAACTATGGCTACACCTTC; CDR3aa: CASRGEGNYGYTF
d_gene: TRBD1; abundance: few; len: 14; j_gene: TRBJ1-5; v_gene: TRBV20-1; CDR3nt: TGCAGTGCTAGGAGGACAGGGGTGAGTCAGCCCCAGCATTTT; CDR3aa: CSARRTGVSQPQHF
d_gene: -; abundance: few; len: 14; j_gene: TRBJ2-1; v_gene: TRBV12-3/TRBV12-4; CDR3nt: TGTGCCAGCAGCCAGGACGTCTCCTACAATGAGCAGTTCTTC; CDR3aa: CASSQDVSYNEQFF
d_gene: -; abundance: few; len: 14; j_gene: TRBJ1-1; v_gene: TRBV12-3/TRBV12-4; CDR3nt: TGTGCCAGCAGTTACCGGGACGGCACGACTGAAGCTTTCTTT; CDR3aa: CASSYRDGTTEAFF
d_gene: TRBD1; abundance: -; len: 15; j_gene: TRBJ2-1; v_gene: TRBV7-9; CDR3nt: TGTGCCAGCAGGATTGGGACAGGGGCGTACAATGAGCAGTTCTTC; CDR3aa: CASRIGTGAYNEQFF